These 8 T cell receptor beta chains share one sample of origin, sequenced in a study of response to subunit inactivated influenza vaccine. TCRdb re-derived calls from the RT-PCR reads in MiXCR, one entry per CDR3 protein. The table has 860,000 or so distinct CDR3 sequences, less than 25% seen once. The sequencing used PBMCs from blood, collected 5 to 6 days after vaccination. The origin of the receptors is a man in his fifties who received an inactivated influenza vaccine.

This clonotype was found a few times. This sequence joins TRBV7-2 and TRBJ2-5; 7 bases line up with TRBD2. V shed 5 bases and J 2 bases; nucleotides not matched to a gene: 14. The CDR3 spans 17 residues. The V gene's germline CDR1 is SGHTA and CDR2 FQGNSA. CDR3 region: CASSPRGKRGVQETQYF. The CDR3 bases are TGTGCCAGCAGCCCCCGAGGCAAGCGGGGAGTACAAGAGACCCAGTACTTC.

CDR3 sequence: CASSRPSGREQFF. DNA of the CDR3: TGTGCCAGCAGTCGCCCTAGTGGTCGAGAGCAGTTCTTC. V and J are TRBV6-2 or TRBV6-3 and TRBJ2-1; D is unclear. This CDR3 spans 13 amino acids. Germline V gene sequence: CDR1 MNHEY, CDR2 SVGEGT. Trimming pared 5 bases from V and 10 bases from J, leaving 15 bases between.

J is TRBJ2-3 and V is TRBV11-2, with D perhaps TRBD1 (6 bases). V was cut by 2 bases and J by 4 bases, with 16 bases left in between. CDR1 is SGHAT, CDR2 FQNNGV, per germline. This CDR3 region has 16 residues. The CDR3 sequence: CASSLQSGGHADTQYF. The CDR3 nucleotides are TGTGCCAGCAGCTTACAGTCTGGGGGCCATGCAGATACGCAGTATTTT.

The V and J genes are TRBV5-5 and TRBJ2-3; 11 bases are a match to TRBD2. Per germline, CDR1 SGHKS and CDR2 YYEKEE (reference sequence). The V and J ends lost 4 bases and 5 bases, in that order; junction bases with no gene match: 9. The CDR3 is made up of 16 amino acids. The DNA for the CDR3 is TGTGCCAGCAGCGGGGGACTAGCGGAGTATATAGATACGCAGTATTTT. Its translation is CASSGGLAEYIDTQYF.

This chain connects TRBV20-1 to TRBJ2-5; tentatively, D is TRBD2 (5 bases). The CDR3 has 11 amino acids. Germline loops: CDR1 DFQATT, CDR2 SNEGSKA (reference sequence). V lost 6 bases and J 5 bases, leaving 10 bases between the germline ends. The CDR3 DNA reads TGCAGTGCGATTCGAGGGGAGACCCAGTACTTC. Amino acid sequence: CSAIRGETQYF.

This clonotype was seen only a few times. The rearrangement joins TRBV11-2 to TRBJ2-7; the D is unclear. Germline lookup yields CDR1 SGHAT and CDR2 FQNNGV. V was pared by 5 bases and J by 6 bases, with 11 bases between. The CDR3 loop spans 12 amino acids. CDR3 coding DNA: TGTGCCAGCAGCCCTTCTATCTCCGAGCAGTACTTC. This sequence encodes CASSPSISEQYF. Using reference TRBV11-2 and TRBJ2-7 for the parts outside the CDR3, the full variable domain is EAGVAQSPRYKIIEKRQSVAFWCNPISGHATLYWYQQILGQGPKLLIQFQNNGVVDDSQLPKDRFSAERLKGVDSTLKIQPAKLEDSAVYLCASSPSISEQYFGPGTRLTVT.

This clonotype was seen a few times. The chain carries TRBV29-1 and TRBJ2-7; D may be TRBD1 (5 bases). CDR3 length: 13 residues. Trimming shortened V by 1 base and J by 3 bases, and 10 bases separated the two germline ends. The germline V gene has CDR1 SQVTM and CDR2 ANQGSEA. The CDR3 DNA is TGCAGCGTTGAAGCTGGCAGGGACTACGAGCAGTACTTC. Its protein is CSVEAGRDYEQYF.

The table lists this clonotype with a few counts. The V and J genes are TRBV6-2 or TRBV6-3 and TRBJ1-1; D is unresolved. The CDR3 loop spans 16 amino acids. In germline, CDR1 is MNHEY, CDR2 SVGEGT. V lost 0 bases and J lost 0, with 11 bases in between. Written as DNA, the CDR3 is TGTGCCAGCAGTTACTCAGGGTACGTCCTGAACACTGAAGCTTTCTTT. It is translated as CASSYSGYVLNTEAFF.